The 21 T cell receptor beta chains presented below share a single source sample, sequenced in a study of PD-L1 blockade in urothelial cancer. Measured with immunoSEQ multiplex PCR; TCRdb has only the in-frame clones, and not every one. This table holds 55,000 to 70,000 clones, over 75% found once. The sample in question was PBMCs, obtained around atezolizumab (anti-PD-L1) treatment. The origin of the receptors is a man in his 70s with urothelial cancer.

This sequence joins TRBV19 and TRBJ1-3, with 8 bases matching TRBD1. With 4 bases clipped from V and 2 bases from J, the junction kept 4 bases outside the gene matches. The CDR3 is made up of 15 amino acids. The germline gives CDR1 LNHDA, CDR2 SQIVND (reference sequence). The CDR3 DNA reads as TGTGCCAGTAGTACGGACAGGGTTGCTGGAAACACCATATATTTT. Translated, it gives CASSTDRVAGNTIYF.

The chain recombines TRBV5-1 with TRBJ1-3; D is ambiguous. The CDR3 runs 14 residues. The germline V gene has CDR1 SGHRS and CDR2 YFSETQ. V shed 0 bases and J shed 3 bases, with 7 bases lying between them. CDR3 DNA sequence: TGCGCCAGCAGCTTGGATTTCGTTGGAAACACCATATATTTT. It yields the protein CASSLDFVGNTIYF.

This clone occurred a few times. The rearrangement joins TRBV10-3 to TRBJ2-7; 10 nucleotides align to TRBD2. Germline V CDR1 and CDR2: ENHRY, SYGVKD. The V and J ends lost 5 bases and 1 base, in that order; junction bases with no gene match: 5. This CDR3 contains 15 residues. As DNA, the CDR3 is TGTGCCATCAGTCAGACTAGCGGGCCTTCCTACGAGCAGTACTTC. Its protein is CAISQTSGPSYEQYF.

The chain has TRBV6-4 and TRBJ2-6, with 9 bases fitting TRBD2. Per the germline V gene, CDR1 is MRHNA and CDR2 is SNTAGT. The V and J ends lost 5 bases and 4 bases, in that order; junction bases with no gene match: 6. The CDR3 has 16 residues. The CDR3 protein is CASSRTSASGANVLTF. CDR3 sequence (DNA): TGTGCCAGCAGTAGGACTAGCGCATCAGGGGCCAACGTCCTGACTTTC.

Only a few counts were recorded for this clone. V gene TRBV19 combines with J gene TRBJ1-2; D is unresolved. Between the trimmed V and J ends, which lost 1 base and 4 bases, there was a span of 10 bases. CDR3 size: 14 residues. The germline V gene has CDR1 LNHDA and CDR2 SQIVND (reference sequence). The CDR3 DNA is TGTGCCAGTAGTATAGGCGGGGATGGCTATGGCTACACCTTC. It translates to CASSIGGDGYGYTF.

This chain joins TRBV29-1 and TRBJ1-1; 9 bases fit TRBD1. The CDR3 contains 14 residues. CDR1 is SQVTM, CDR2 ANQGSEA, per germline. J gave up 5 bases and V 3 bases, and 7 bases lay outside the gene matches. As DNA, the CDR3 is TGCAGCGTTGACCTACAGGGGGCGCGGACTGAAGCTTTCTTT. As protein: CSVDLQGARTEAFF.

This clone was seen just once. The V and J genes are TRBV11-3 and TRBJ2-1; D is possibly TRBD2 (5 bases). Deletions cut 5 bases from V and 6 bases from J, with 14 bases between. The CDR3 contains 14 residues. Germline assignment: CDR1 SGHNT and CDR2 YENEEA. CDR3 sequence: CASSPTRGSNEQFF. CDR3 nucleotides: TGTGCCAGCAGCCCGACACGGGGTAGCAATGAGCAGTTCTTC.

This sequence joins TRBV7-9 and TRBJ2-3; a possible D gene is TRBD2 (5 bases). V was pared by 5 bases and J by 3 bases, with 21 bases between. Per germline, CDR1 SEHNR and CDR2 FQNEAQ (reference sequence). CDR3 length: 17 residues. CDR3 sequence: CASSPRGVGVGTDTQYF. The DNA for the CDR3 is TGTGCCAGCAGCCCCCGGGGTGTTGGTGTGGGAACAGATACGCAGTATTTT.

The chain uses TRBV6-1 and TRBJ1-5; D may be TRBD1 (6 bases). The CDR3 is 15 residues long. Between the trimmed V and J ends, which lost 6 bases and 3 bases, there was a span of 15 bases. The germline gives CDR1 MNHNS, CDR2 SASEGT. In DNA, the CDR3 is TGTGCCAGCAGGAACTTCGGACAGATCAATCAGCCCCAGCATTTT. Encoded protein: CASRNFGQINQPQHF.

The chain employs TRBV5-5 and TRBJ2-4; D gene uncertain. CDR1 is SGHKS, CDR2 YYEKEE, per germline (reference sequence). V was trimmed by 4 bases and J by 4 bases, leaving 18 bases between them. The CDR3 extends over 16 amino acids. The DNA for the CDR3 is TGTGCCAGCAGCGCCTTGGCAGGCATAGGTAAAAACATTCAGTACTTC. The encoded protein is CASSALAGIGKNIQYF.

This clone was detected only once. The rearrangement links TRBV6-5 to TRBJ2-6; no reliable D call. Trimming pared 6 bases from V and 1 base from J, leaving 4 bases between. This CDR3 has 13 residues. CDR1 and CDR2 from the germline V gene are MNHEY and SVGAGI. For the CDR3, the DNA is TGTGCCAGCAGGTCTTCTGGGGCCAACGTCCTGACTTTC. It specifies CASRSSGANVLTF.

The genes are TRBV5-1 and TRBJ2-2, with 10 bases that match TRBD2. CDR3 length: 16 amino acids. CDR1 is SGHRS, CDR2 YFSETQ, per germline. Germline trimming cut 4 bases from V and 1 base from J; bases unmatched to any gene: 4. The CDR3 here is CASSTRTSGNTGELFF. CDR3 sequence (DNA): TGCGCCAGCAGCACCCGGACTAGCGGGAACACCGGGGAGCTGTTTTTT.

This clone was seen only a few times. The rearrangement uses TRBV7-2 and TRBJ1-2; D is unresolved. V was shortened by 1 base and J by 0 bases, with 6 bases between the two germline ends. The CDR3 totals 14 residues. The germline CDR1 and CDR2 sequences are SGHTA and FQGNSA. The CDR3 region has the DNA TGTGCCAGCAGCTTAGTCTCGGCTAACTATGGCTACACCTTC. Translation gives CASSLVSANYGYTF.

V and J are TRBV6-1 and TRBJ1-2, with D hard to call. Germline lookup yields CDR1 MNHNS and CDR2 SASEGT. CDR3 length: 16 amino acids. V was trimmed by 1 base and J by 5 bases, leaving 17 bases between them. The CDR3 loop reads CASSEVRGRNPYGYTF. The CDR3 coding sequence is TGTGCCAGCAGTGAAGTTAGAGGGCGGAACCCTTATGGCTACACCTTC.

The rearrangement uses TRBV5-1 and TRBJ2-2, with D possibly matching TRBD1 (6 bases). Trimming shortened V by 7 bases and J by 0 bases, and 13 bases separated the two germline ends. The CDR3 sequence is 15 residues long. Germline-derived CDR1 and CDR2 are SGHRS and YFSETQ. The CDR3 loop is CASRGGQTNTGELFF. Here the CDR3 DNA reads TGCGCCAGCCGGGGTGGACAGACGAACACCGGGGAGCTGTTTTTT. The full variable domain, its missing parts supplied by reference TRBV5-1 and TRBJ2-2, is KAGVTQTPRYLIKTRGQQVTLSCSPISGHRSVSWYQQTPGQGLQFLFEYFSETQRNKGNFPGRFSGRQFSNSRSEMNVSTLELGDSALYLCASRGGQTNTGELFFGEGSRLTVL.

This sequence joins TRBV2 and TRBJ2-6; 7 bases are a match to TRBD2. V lost 6 bases, J lost 2 bases, and 10 bases stayed unmatched. CDR1 SNHLY and CDR2 FYNNEI come from the germline V gene. CDR3 size: 17 residues. The CDR3 sequence: CASRGHSGNPGANVLTF. In nucleotides, the CDR3 is TGTGCCAGCAGGGGCCACAGCGGGAACCCTGGGGCCAACGTCCTGACTTTC. Full variable domain (outside the CDR3, taken from reference TRBV2 and TRBJ2-6): EPEVTQTPSHQVTQMGQEVILRCVPISNHLYFYWYRQILGQKVEFLVSFYNNEISEKSEIFDDQFSVERPDGSNFTLKIRSTKLEDSAMYFCASRGHSGNPGANVLTFGAGSRLTVL.

This chain links TRBV19 with TRBJ2-5; tentative D call: TRBD2 (5 bases). The germline V gene encodes CDR1 LNHDA and CDR2 SQIVND (reference sequence). Trimming cost V 5 bases and J 5 bases, with 18 bases left between them. This CDR3 is 15 amino acids long. CDR3 amino acids: CASSSISSGSETQYF. The CDR3 DNA reads TGTGCCAGTAGTTCTATTTCGTCGGGAAGTGAGACCCAGTACTTC. Full variable domain (rest looked up from reference TRBV19 and TRBJ2-5): DGGITQSPKYLFRKEGQNVTLSCEQNLNHDAMYWYRQDPGQGLRLIYYSQIVNDFQKGDIAEGYSVSREKKESFPLTVTSAQKNPTAFYLCASSSISSGSETQYFGPGTRLLVL.

The rearrangement joins TRBV27 to TRBJ2-7; TRBD2 matches at 8 bases. Looked up from germline, CDR1 is MNHEY and CDR2 is SMNVEV (reference sequence). Trimming removed 2 bases from V and 3 bases from J; junction bases left unmatched: 6. This CDR3 contains 15 residues. In nucleotides, the CDR3 is TGTGCCAGCAGTTTAAATAGCGGGATTGACTACGAGCAGTACTTC. It is translated as CASSLNSGIDYEQYF.

The chain is built from TRBV27 and TRBJ2-2; TRBD1 is a possible D gene (6 bases). Germline values: CDR1 MNHEY, CDR2 SMNVEV (reference sequence). V shed 6 bases and J shed 3 bases, with 17 bases lying between them. The CDR3 totals 16 residues. The CDR3 coding sequence is TGTGCCAGCAGCCCGGGTTGGGGGCGGGACACCGGGGAGCTGTTTTTT. It codes for CASSPGWGRDTGELFF.

The CDR3 sequence: CASSKNREGSYEQYF. CDR3 coding DNA: TGTGCCAGTAGTAAAAACAGGGAAGGTTCCTACGAGCAGTACTTC. The chain links TRBV19 to TRBJ2-7, with D maybe TRBD1 (6 bases). V lost 4 bases and J lost 1, with 14 bases in between. The CDR3 has 15 residues. Germline assignment: CDR1 LNHDA and CDR2 SQIVND (reference sequence).

The chain carries TRBV7-3 and TRBJ2-7, with a weak D call TRBD2 (6 bases). The CDR3 is made up of 15 amino acids. Trimming left V 4 bases short and J 5 bases short, with 18 bases between. The V gene's germline CDR1 is SGHTA and CDR2 FQGTGA. CDR3 sequence: CASSSSGGTLHEQYF. The CDR3 coding sequence is TGTGCCAGCAGCTCCTCCGGGGGAACGCTCCACGAGCAGTACTTC.